This passage covers 18 T cell receptor beta chains from one sample sequenced in a study of blood T cell repertoires in COVID-19. The method was immunoSEQ multiplex PCR; TCRdb's version includes in-frame clones alone and lacks a portion of them. The data show about 26,000 clones, with 92% seen just once and just over 2% held by the top ten. Material for sequencing was peripheral blood. The receptor source for this set is a human donor in a cohort sampled during active COVID-19.

CDR3 residues: CASRTGNWNTEAFF. In nucleotides, the CDR3 is TGTGCCAGCAGGACAGGGAACTGGAACACTGAAGCTTTCTTT. The J gene is TRBJ1-1, the V gene TRBV6-5; 7 positions agree with TRBD1. Germline CDR1 reads MNHEY; CDR2 reads SVGAGI. V was clipped by 6 bases and J by 1 base; unmatched bases: 5. This CDR3 has 14 amino acids.

The CDR3 spells CASSSRATSRSYEQYF. CDR3 in DNA: TGTGCCAGTAGTAGCCGGGCGACTAGCCGCTCCTACGAGCAGTACTTC. J is TRBJ2-7 and V is TRBV19, with TRBD2 matching over 7 bases. This CDR3 comprises 16 residues. Trimming took 4 bases from V and 0 from J; bases not matched to a gene: 9. Per germline, CDR1 LNHDA and CDR2 SQIVND (reference sequence).

By share of the sample, this clone is medium-sized. The chain couples TRBV11-3 to TRBJ2-3; TRBD2 aligns across 8 bases. Germline CDR1 is SGHNT and CDR2 is YENEEA. The V segment lost 1 base and the J segment 4 bases; nucleotides outside the gene matches: 13. This CDR3 is 18 amino acids long. The CDR3 region is CASSLGQVAGGLADTQYF. CDR3 sequence (DNA): TGTGCCAGCAGCTTAGGCCAGGTGGCGGGAGGTCTCGCAGATACGCAGTATTTT.

CDR3 bases: TGTGCCAGCAGCCGAGCTCTTACAGTAAACTATGGCTACACCTTC. Translation gives CASSRALTVNYGYTF. The chain carries TRBV5-5 and TRBJ1-2; D gene uncertain. The germline V gene has CDR1 SGHKS and CDR2 YYEKEE (reference sequence). Trimming took 4 bases from V and 2 from J, leaving 15 bases between them. CDR3 size: 15 residues.

This clone showed up just a few times. The chain couples TRBV6-5 to TRBJ2-7; the D gene is possibly TRBD1 (5 bases). The germline V gene has CDR1 MNHEY and CDR2 SVGAGI. V lost 3 bases to trimming and J lost 5 bases, with 14 bases between them. The CDR3 spans 14 residues. The CDR3 coding sequence is TGTGCCAGCAGTTATATCAGGGCTCTGGACGAGCAGTACTTC. Translating gives CASSYIRALDEQYF.

This clone was counted once. V gene TRBV10-3 combines with J gene TRBJ2-3; 16 bases fit TRBD2. V dropped 5 bases and J dropped 2; count of bases not matched to a gene: 4. The CDR3 has 17 residues. Germline CDR1 reads ENHRY; CDR2 reads SYGVKD. DNA for the CDR3: TGTGCCATCAGTCCGGGACTAGCGGGGGGGGACACAGATACGCAGTATTTT. Translating gives CAISPGLAGGDTDTQYF.

The chain uses TRBV6-6 and TRBJ1-4, with 10 bases lining up with TRBD1. The CDR3 contains 15 residues. Germline V lookup: CDR1 MNHNY, CDR2 SVGAGI (reference sequence). V was clipped by 5 bases and J by 7 bases; unmatched bases: 7. The CDR3 loop is CASSDPGQGSEKLFF. The CDR3 DNA follows: TGTGCCAGCAGTGATCCGGGACAGGGGAGTGAAAAACTGTTTTTT.

The V gene is TRBV2, the J gene TRBJ2-5; D may be TRBD2 (6 bases). Trimming stripped 6 bases from V and 3 bases from J, with 11 bases between. Per the germline V gene, CDR1 is SNHLY and CDR2 is FYNNEI. The CDR3 is 13 residues long. The CDR3 DNA follows: TGTGCCAGCAGACGACTAGACAAAGAGACCCAGTACTTC. It encodes CASRRLDKETQYF. Combining the CDR3 with reference TRBV2 and TRBJ2-5 gives the whole variable domain EPEVTQTPSHQVTQMGQEVILRCVPISNHLYFYWYRQILGQKVEFLVSFYNNEISEKSEIFDDQFSVERPDGSNFTLKIRSTKLEDSAMYFCASRRLDKETQYFGPGTRLLVL.

The rearrangement joins TRBV5-1 to TRBJ1-5, with D perhaps TRBD1 (5 bases). This CDR3 has 15 residues. CDR1 and CDR2 (germline): SGHRS, YFSETQ. Trimming cost V 7 bases and J 2 bases, with 16 bases left between them. CDR3 nucleotide sequence: TGCGCCAGCTGCCTTGGGGGGGAGGGCAATCAGCCCCAGCATTTT. The encoded protein is CASCLGGEGNQPQHF.

V is TRBV6-2 or TRBV6-3 and J is TRBJ2-5; 12 bases map to TRBD1. Trimming removed 5 bases from V and 1 base from J; junction bases left unmatched: 11. CDR1 MNHEY and CDR2 SVGEGT come from the germline V gene. This CDR3 has 18 amino acids. The CDR3 sequence is CASSGGTGGARPQETQYF. The CDR3 coding sequence is TGTGCCAGCAGTGGTGGGACAGGGGGCGCGAGACCCCAAGAGACCCAGTACTTC.

This clone was observed a few times. The chain carries TRBV7-9 and TRBJ1-1; D not certain. Germline V gives CDR1 SEHNR, CDR2 FQNEAQ (reference sequence). CDR3 length: 14 amino acids. V lost 7 bases and J lost 5, with 17 bases in between. Here the CDR3 DNA reads TGTGCCAGCACCCGAGACACCTTAGAGACTGAAGCTTTCTTT. Encoded protein: CASTRDTLETEAFF.

J is TRBJ2-3 and V is TRBV7-2, with 9 bases matching TRBD2. This CDR3 comprises 16 residues. The trim removed 1 base at V and 4 bases at J, leaving 6 bases unmatched. Germline V lookup: CDR1 SGHTA, CDR2 FQGNSA. The chain's CDR3 is CASSLVGGGAPDTQYF. For the CDR3, the DNA is TGTGCCAGCAGCTTAGTGGGCGGGGGGGCTCCAGATACGCAGTATTTT. Combining the CDR3 with reference TRBV7-2 and TRBJ2-3 gives the whole variable domain GAGVSQSPSNKVTEKGKDVELRCDPISGHTALYWYRQSLGQGLEFLIYFQGNSAPDKSGLPSDRFSAERTGGSVSTLTIQRTQQEDSAVYLCASSLVGGGAPDTQYFGPGTRLTVL.

The J gene is TRBJ2-7, the V gene TRBV6-5; TRBD2 matches 7 bases. The CDR3 is 16 amino acids. V was pared by 0 bases and J by 1 base, with 6 bases of the junction left unmatched. Germline V CDR1 and CDR2: MNHEY, SVGAGI. CDR3 coding DNA: TGTGCCAGCAGTTACTCGGCCCAGGGAGGGTCCTACGAGCAGTACTTC. This encodes CASSYSAQGGSYEQYF.

J is TRBJ2-4 and V is TRBV4-2; D might be TRBD1 (6 bases). This CDR3 comprises 15 residues. Germline CDR1 reads LGHNA; CDR2 reads YNFKEQ. Trimming took 0 bases from V and 0 from J, leaving 6 bases between them. The CDR3 DNA is TGTGCCAGCAGCCAAGACAGGGGAGCCAAAAACATTCAGTACTTC. It is translated as CASSQDRGAKNIQYF.

The V gene is TRBV11-2, the J gene TRBJ2-7; TRBD2 matches at 8 bases. The CDR3 has 15 amino acids. Trimming removed 6 bases from V and 6 bases from J; junction bases left unmatched: 13. Looked up from germline, CDR1 is SGHAT and CDR2 is FQNNGV. CDR3 region: CASSGLTGTSGEQYF. Written as DNA, the CDR3 is TGTGCCAGCAGTGGTTTGACCGGGACTAGTGGCGAGCAGTACTTC.

The gene calls are TRBV28 and TRBJ2-7; 8 bases are shared with TRBD1. The CDR3 extends over 14 amino acids. Germline V gives CDR1 MDHEN, CDR2 SYDVKM. Unmatched junction bases numbered 6, after V lost 7 bases and J lost 1 base. CDR3 in DNA: TGTGCCAGCATTCGGACAGGGCCATCCTACGAGCAGTACTTC. Its translation is CASIRTGPSYEQYF.

Only one count was recorded for this clone. The gene calls are TRBV11-2 and TRBJ2-5; 10 bases align to TRBD2. The CDR3 contains 15 residues. Per germline, CDR1 SGHAT and CDR2 FQNNGV. The V and J ends lost 5 bases and 5 bases, in that order; junction bases with no gene match: 8. The CDR3 here is CASSGAGTSAETQYF. Written as DNA, the CDR3 is TGTGCCAGCAGCGGGGCGGGGACTAGCGCGGAGACCCAGTACTTC.

To note about this clone: Its ends do not fully match the called genes, so a read error is possible. This chain uses TRBV6-2 or TRBV6-3 with TRBJ2-2; 8 bases are shared with TRBD2. The germline CDR1 and CDR2 sequences are MNHEY and SVGEGT. The CDR3 covers 16 residues. The CDR3 nucleotides are TGTGCCAGCAGTTACTTGTCGGGGGGGAACGCCGGGGAGCTGTTTTTT. As protein: CASSYLSGGNAGELFF.